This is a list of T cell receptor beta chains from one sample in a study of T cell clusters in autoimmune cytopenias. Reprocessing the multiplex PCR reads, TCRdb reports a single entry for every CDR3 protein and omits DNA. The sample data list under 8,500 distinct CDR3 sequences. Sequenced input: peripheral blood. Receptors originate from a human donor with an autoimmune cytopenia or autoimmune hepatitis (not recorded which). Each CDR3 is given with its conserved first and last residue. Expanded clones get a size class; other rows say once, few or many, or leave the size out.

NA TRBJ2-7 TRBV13 CASSLGSRDPTYEQYF
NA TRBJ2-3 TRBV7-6 CASSLAGTGDTDTQYF
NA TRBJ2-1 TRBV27 CASRTGGGEQFF
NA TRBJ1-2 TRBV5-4 CASSFGQGAGYGYTF
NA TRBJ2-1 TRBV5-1 CASRSLQASGISAPYNEQFF
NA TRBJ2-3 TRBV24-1 CATRVGKFDSDTQYF
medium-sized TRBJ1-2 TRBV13 CASSRTGYGYTF
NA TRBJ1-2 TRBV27 CASSFSTDRNYGYTF
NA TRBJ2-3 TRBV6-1 CASSAPLANTQYF
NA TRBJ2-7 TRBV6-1 CASSYSDRGAYEQYF
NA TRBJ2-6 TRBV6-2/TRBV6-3 CASRPRRQGTPGANVLTF
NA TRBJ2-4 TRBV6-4 CASSAGLAGVSIQYF
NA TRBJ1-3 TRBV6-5 CAIGGSGNTIYF
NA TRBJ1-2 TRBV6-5 CASSYSLSEDYGYTF
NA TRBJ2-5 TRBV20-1 CSAREGFQETQYF
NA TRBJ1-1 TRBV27 CASSSPDRVNTEAFF
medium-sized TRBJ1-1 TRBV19 CASRTTGNTEAFF
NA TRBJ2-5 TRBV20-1 CSGKGLASGKTQYF
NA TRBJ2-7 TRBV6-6 CASKVTSGGRGSYEQYF
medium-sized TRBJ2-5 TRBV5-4 CASSPDTWQETQYF